Each of the 10 T cell receptor beta chains below was sequenced from the same sample in a study of blood T cell repertoires in COVID-19. Assay used: immunoSEQ multiplex PCR; TCRdb lists only in-frame clones, some missing. This sample has 84,000 or so clones, with over 70% found just once. Sequences were obtained from peripheral blood. Receptors were obtained from a woman in her thirties or forties with active or convalescent COVID-19.

V gene TRBV6-4 combines with J gene TRBJ1-6; tentatively, D is TRBD1 (6 bases). Germline V gene lookup returns CDR1 MRHNA and CDR2 SNTAGT. V lost 8 bases to trimming and J lost 6 bases, with 17 bases between them. The CDR3 is made up of 15 amino acids. The CDR3 loop reads CASAKGGNPNSPLHF. CDR3 nucleotide sequence: TGTGCCAGCGCAAAAGGGGGTAACCCTAATTCACCCCTCCACTTT.

The chain carries TRBV30 and TRBJ2-2; tentatively, D is TRBD1 (5 bases). With 2 bases removed from V and 6 bases from J, the gap between germline ends came to 19 bases. The CDR3 extends over 16 amino acids. The V gene's germline CDR1 is GTSNPN and CDR2 SVGIG (reference sequence). The CDR3 loop reads CAWSRRGRASAGELFF. Written as DNA, the CDR3 is TGTGCCTGGAGTAGAAGGGGCAGGGCGAGCGCCGGGGAGCTGTTTTTT.

The chain employs TRBV2 and TRBJ2-7; D might be TRBD1 (5 bases). The CDR3 is 14 residues long. V gave up 9 bases and J gave up 3 bases, with 18 bases separating them. The germline V gene encodes CDR1 SNHLY and CDR2 FYNNEI. DNA of the CDR3: TGTGCCAGGAGCCTCAAGCCAGGGAACTACGAGCAGTACTTC. It yields the protein CARSLKPGNYEQYF.

This chain links TRBV15 with TRBJ1-2; D unclear. CDR3 length: 15 amino acids. Trimming removed 0 bases at V and 2 bases at J, with 10 bases between. Germline-derived CDR1 and CDR2 are LNHNV and YYDKDF (reference sequence). Here the CDR3 reads CATSREPGANYGYTF. For the CDR3, the DNA is TGTGCCACCAGCAGAGAACCAGGCGCGAACTATGGCTACACCTTC.

The V and J genes are TRBV19 and TRBJ2-7, with TRBD2 identical over 11 bases. Germline lookup yields CDR1 LNHDA and CDR2 SQIVND (reference sequence). The CDR3 is 18 amino acids. Trimming took 3 bases from V and 0 from J; bases not matched to a gene: 10. Written as DNA, the CDR3 is TGTGCCAGTAGTATGGAGACTAGCGGGATTCTTGGCTCCTACGAGCAGTACTTC. It translates to CASSMETSGILGSYEQYF. Full variable domain (remainder filled in from reference TRBV19 and TRBJ2-7): DGGITQSPKYLFRKEGQNVTLSCEQNLNHDAMYWYRQDPGQGLRLIYYSQIVNDFQKGDIAEGYSVSREKKESFPLTVTSAQKNPTAFYLCASSMETSGILGSYEQYFGPGTRLTVT.

The chain uses TRBV27 and TRBJ2-1; 9 bases map to TRBD2. Germline V lookup: CDR1 MNHEY, CDR2 SMNVEV (reference sequence). This CDR3 contains 16 residues. V lost 2 bases to trimming and J lost 8 bases; unmatched junction nucleotides: 10. The CDR3, as DNA: TGTGCCAGCAGTTTACTCCCACTAGCGGGTCCCGATGAGCAGTTCTTC. This translates into CASSLLPLAGPDEQFF.

The chain combines TRBV19 with TRBJ1-6; D is uncertain. Germline V CDR1 and CDR2: LNHDA, SQIVND (reference sequence). V lost 3 bases to trimming and J lost 8 bases, with 11 bases between them. This CDR3 comprises 14 residues. CDR3 protein: CASSMGAEYSPLHF. The CDR3 DNA reads TGTGCCAGTAGTATGGGAGCGGAGTATTCACCCCTCCACTTT. The full variable domain, with the rest looked up from reference TRBV19 and TRBJ1-6, is DGGITQSPKYLFRKEGQNVTLSCEQNLNHDAMYWYRQDPGQGLRLIYYSQIVNDFQKGDIAEGYSVSREKKESFPLTVTSAQKNPTAFYLCASSMGAEYSPLHFGNGTRLTVT.

This clone turned up a few times. CDR3 sequence: CASSFFTGGIEGYTF. The DNA for the CDR3 is TGTGCCAGCAGTTTCTTTACAGGGGGCATTGAAGGCTACACCTTC. This chain joins TRBV28 and TRBJ1-2, with TRBD1 matching over 9 bases. This CDR3 contains 15 residues. The germline CDR1 and CDR2 sequences are MDHEN and SYDVKM. With V trimmed by 3 bases and J by 8 bases, 10 bases remained unmatched.

The sample holds a few counts of this clone. The rearrangement uses TRBV6-5 and TRBJ2-2; TRBD2 matches 8 bases. Germline lookup yields CDR1 MNHEY and CDR2 SVGAGI. CDR3 length equals 13 residues. V trimming: 11 bases; J trimming: 5 bases; junction bases outside the gene matches: 7. The CDR3 bases are TGTGCCGGCCGGACTAGCAATACCGGGGAGCTGTTTTTT. This sequence encodes CAGRTSNTGELFF.

This clone was observed a handful of times. This rearrangement joins TRBV5-6 to TRBJ1-4; a possible D gene is TRBD1 (5 bases). The V end lost 3 bases, the J end lost 8 bases, and 11 bases lay between the germline ends. This CDR3 spans 13 amino acids. The germline V gene encodes CDR1 SGHDT and CDR2 YYEEEE. CDR3 protein: CASSYERQEKLFF. The CDR3 DNA sequence: TGTGCCAGCAGCTATGAACGACAGGAAAAACTGTTTTTT.